Listed here are 6 T cell receptor beta chains from one sample, sequenced in a study of siplizumab effects on memory and regulatory T cells. Assay: immunoSEQ multiplex PCR; the TCRdb copy retains only in-frame clones and omits some. The sample carries tens of thousands of clones, roughly 93% recorded once. The sequencing sample was made of CD8+ T cells sorted from blood. Receptors were obtained from a human donor in good health.

This sequence joins TRBV5-8 and TRBJ2-7; D possibly corresponds to TRBD2 (6 bases). The germline gives CDR1 SGHTS, CDR2 YDEGEE. Between the trimmed V and J ends, which lost 4 bases and 2 bases, there was a span of 16 bases. This CDR3 is built from 15 residues. The CDR3 sequence: CASSPPIGEAYEQYF. In DNA form, the CDR3 reads TGTGCCAGCAGCCCCCCGATCGGGGAGGCCTACGAGCAGTACTTC.

V gene TRBV5-1 combines with J gene TRBJ2-7; the match to TRBD1 covers 8 bases. Looked up from germline, CDR1 is SGHRS and CDR2 is YFSETQ. The CDR3 is 17 residues long. V dropped 2 bases and J dropped 0; count of bases not matched to a gene: 10. For the CDR3, the DNA is TGCGCCAGCAGCTTACGAAAAACGGACAGGGCCTCCTACGAGCAGTACTTC. Translating gives CASSLRKTDRASYEQYF.

The rearrangement joins TRBV27 to TRBJ1-5; D is uncertain. The CDR3 is made up of 13 amino acids. Germline CDR1 MNHEY, CDR2 SMNVEV (reference sequence). V was pared by 6 bases and J by 5 bases, with 11 bases between. The CDR3 sequence: CASSLGADQPQHF. DNA of the CDR3: TGTGCCAGCAGCCTGGGTGCGGATCAGCCCCAGCATTTT.

The chain joins TRBV9 to TRBJ2-7, with 8 bases fitting TRBD1. Germline values: CDR1 SGDLS, CDR2 YYNGEE. This CDR3 has 16 residues. The ends lost 0 bases at V and 3 bases at J; junction bases unmatched: 8. In DNA form, the CDR3 reads TGTGCCAGCAGCGTAGATACCGGACAGGGTTTCTACGAGCAGTACTTC. As protein: CASSVDTGQGFYEQYF.

The chain employs TRBV30 and TRBJ1-1; D gene ambiguous. This CDR3 region has 12 residues. The germline CDR1 and CDR2 sequences are GTSNPN and SVGIG (reference sequence). The V end was cut by 0 bases, the J end by 4 bases, with 6 bases between. The DNA for the CDR3 is TGTGCCTGGAGTGTCGCCAGCACTGAAGCTTTCTTT. Amino acid sequence: CAWSVASTEAFF.

The DNA of the CDR3 is TGTGCCAGCAGTGGCAAGGGGGGATACTACGAGCAGTACTTC. Amino acid sequence: CASSGKGGYYEQYF. The chain recombines TRBV27 with TRBJ2-7; the D call may be TRBD1 or TRBD2 (6 bases each). This CDR3 has 14 residues. Germline values: CDR1 MNHEY, CDR2 SMNVEV (reference sequence). The V gene lost 5 bases and the J gene lost 3 bases, with 14 bases spanning the gap.